Sequencing of this TCR beta chain was carried out in a study of control samples from healthy donors and cancer patients. TCRdb's table, derived via immunoSEQ multiplex PCR, lists solely in-frame clones and lacks some. The data hold some 140,000 clones, with roughly nine tenths observed a single time. CDR1 and CDR2 (germline): SGHDT, YYEEEE. The germline V and J ends were trimmed by 0 bases and 6 bases, with 18 bases remaining between them. The CDR3 runs 16 residues. Input material: blood. This chain links TRBV5-6 with TRBJ1-2; D gene uncertain. This clonotype was obtained from a woman in her twenties or thirties in good health. CDR3 residues: CASSLDRQAVGNGYTF. CDR3 nucleotides: TGTGCCAGCAGCTTGGATCGGCAGGCGGTGGGCAATGGCTACACCTTC.